This record covers a single T cell receptor beta chain. The target antigen is unknown. The study reverse transcribed the entire isolated RNA, so it sequenced expressed TCRB transcripts. Clones were sequenced by immunoSEQ multiplex PCR, and TCRdb holds only the in-frame ones, with some missing. The table has 250,000 or so clones, roughly two thirds seen once. This specimen belongs to a study of beta chain features in type 1 diabetes. Background on the study: Patients looked much like healthy donors when it came to age, gender and cell yields.

CDR1 and CDR2 from the germline V gene are MNHEY and SMNVEV (reference sequence). Trimming took 5 bases from V and 4 from J, leaving 14 bases between them. CDR3 length equals 14 residues. Based on CD45RO/CCR7/CD25/CD127/CD95/CD27, CD4+ regulatory, stem cell-like memory, naive and central memory cells were sorted. Study-level findings and limits: Relative to healthy donors, patients appeared to have naive, central memory and Treg TCRB repertoires that were more similar. In every one of the four CD4+ subsets, TCRB CDR3s were moderately but significantly shorter in Type 1 diabetes patients.

Sequenced material: naive CD4+ T cells from blood. The receptor's source is a man younger than 45 in good health. The V call is TRBV27, the J call TRBJ1-2; possible D gene TRBD1, 6 bases. The CDR3 nucleotides read TGTGCCAGCAGTAAGGGGGGAGTGGGCTATGGCTACACCTTC. Amino acid sequence: CASSKGGVGYGYTF.